Following are 9 T cell receptor beta chains from one sample sequenced in a study of blood T cells in healthy people across ages. Using a J-beta primer mix together with a sample-barcoded 5' primer, a second PCR was run for about 6 to 11 cycles. From the 5' RACE reads, TCRdb called clonotypes with MiXCR, one entry per CDR3 protein. The sample yields around 1.5 million distinct CDR3 sequences, around two fifths seen once. Material: blood. Receptor source: a woman aged 18-29 years in good health.

The chain joins TRBV20-1 to TRBJ1-2, with 10 bases matching TRBD1. J was trimmed by 4 bases and V by 5 bases; bases with no gene match: 7. The CDR3 runs 14 residues. Germline V gene lookup returns CDR1 DFQATT and CDR2 SNEGSKA (reference sequence). The DNA of the CDR3 is TGCAGTGCTTCCGGGACAGGGGAGAGCTATGGCTACACCTTC. The encoded protein is CSASGTGESYGYTF.

The chain has TRBV30 and TRBJ1-2; no reliable D call. V gave up 3 bases and J gave up 4 bases, with 15 bases separating them. CDR3 length equals 14 residues. Per the germline V gene, CDR1 is GTSNPN and CDR2 is SVGIG (reference sequence). The CDR3 loop reads CAWSPPSRVYGYTF. CDR3 bases: TGTGCCTGGAGCCCCCCCTCGAGGGTCTATGGCTACACCTTC. The full variable domain, completed using reference TRBV30 and TRBJ1-2, is SQTIHQWPATLVQPVGSPLSLECTVEGTSNPNLYWYRQAAGRGLQLLFYSVGIGQISSEVPQNLSASRPQDRQFILSSKKLLLSDSGFYLCAWSPPSRVYGYTFGSGTRLTVV.

This clonotype has at least ten counts. V usage is TRBV6-6 and J usage is TRBJ2-3; TRBD1 might be the D (6 bases). CDR3 length: 14 amino acids. Germline lookup yields CDR1 MNHNY and CDR2 SVGAGI (reference sequence). The V end lost 5 bases, the J end lost 4 bases, and 13 bases lay between the germline ends. The CDR3 bases are TGTGCCAGCAGTCTACAAAGGGGGTCAGATACGCAGTATTTT. Translating gives CASSLQRGSDTQYF.

Details on this clonotype: It is likely a read error, because the conserved phenylalanine at the end of the CDR3 is missing. The J gene is TRBJ2-3, the V gene TRBV10-3; D gene ambiguous. Deletions cut 6 bases from V and 0 bases from J, with 4 bases between. The CDR3 totals 12 residues. Germline CDR1 ENHRY, CDR2 SYGVKD. The CDR3 coding sequence is TGTGCCATCAGCCCGAGCACAGATACGCAGTATCTT. This translates into CAISPSTDTQYL.

This clonotype came up a few times. The gene calls are TRBV20-1 and TRBJ2-7; 8 bases match TRBD2. The CDR3 is 14 amino acids. With V trimmed by 3 bases and J by 7 bases, 11 bases remained unmatched. Germline CDR1 is DFQATT and CDR2 is SNEGSKA (reference sequence). The CDR3 coding sequence is TGCAGTGCTAGTCGCGGGGGGATCTCCAATGAGCAGTACTTC. Amino acids: CSASRGGISNEQYF.

The chain employs TRBV7-2 and TRBJ2-5; the D gene is possibly TRBD2 (6 bases). V dropped 2 bases and J dropped 5 bases, with 15 bases sitting between them. CDR1 is SGHTA, CDR2 FQGNSA, per germline. The CDR3 loop spans 15 amino acids. The CDR3 DNA reads TGTGCCAGCAGCTTACCTAGCGCGGCCTGGGAGACCCAGTACTTC. This translates into CASSLPSAAWETQYF. The entire variable domain, with the rest obtained from reference TRBV7-2 and TRBJ2-5, is as follows: GAGVSQSPSNKVTEKGKDVELRCDPISGHTALYWYRQSLGQGLEFLIYFQGNSAPDKSGLPSDRFSAERTGGSVSTLTIQRTQQEDSAVYLCASSLPSAAWETQYFGPGTRLLVL.

The sample holds a few counts of this clonotype. This rearrangement joins TRBV12-3 or TRBV12-4 to TRBJ1-1; D uncertain. Trimming left V 7 bases short and J 3 bases short, with 3 bases between. This CDR3 region has 10 residues. The CDR3 sequence is CASKDTEAFF. The CDR3 DNA follows: TGTGCCAGCAAGGACACTGAAGCTTTCTTT.

This clonotype has just a few counts. The chain uses TRBV7-3 and TRBJ2-3; D remains ambiguous. Germline V lookup: CDR1 SGHTA, CDR2 FQGTGA. V was clipped by 0 bases and J by 3 bases, with 10 bases between them. The CDR3 has 15 residues. Here the CDR3 DNA reads TGTGCCAGCAGCTTAACTGGGCTAAGAACAGATACGCAGTATTTT. This translates into CASSLTGLRTDTQYF.

This clonotype was observed a single time. CDR3 protein: CASSTLAGGFNEQFF. DNA of the CDR3: TGTGCCAGCAGTACTCTAGCGGGGGGTTTCAATGAGCAGTTCTTC. The chain carries TRBV6-5 and TRBJ2-1; 11 bases line up with TRBD2. The germline V gene encodes CDR1 MNHEY and CDR2 SVGAGI. The ends lost 5 bases at V and 6 bases at J; junction bases unmatched: 6. The CDR3 has 15 amino acids.